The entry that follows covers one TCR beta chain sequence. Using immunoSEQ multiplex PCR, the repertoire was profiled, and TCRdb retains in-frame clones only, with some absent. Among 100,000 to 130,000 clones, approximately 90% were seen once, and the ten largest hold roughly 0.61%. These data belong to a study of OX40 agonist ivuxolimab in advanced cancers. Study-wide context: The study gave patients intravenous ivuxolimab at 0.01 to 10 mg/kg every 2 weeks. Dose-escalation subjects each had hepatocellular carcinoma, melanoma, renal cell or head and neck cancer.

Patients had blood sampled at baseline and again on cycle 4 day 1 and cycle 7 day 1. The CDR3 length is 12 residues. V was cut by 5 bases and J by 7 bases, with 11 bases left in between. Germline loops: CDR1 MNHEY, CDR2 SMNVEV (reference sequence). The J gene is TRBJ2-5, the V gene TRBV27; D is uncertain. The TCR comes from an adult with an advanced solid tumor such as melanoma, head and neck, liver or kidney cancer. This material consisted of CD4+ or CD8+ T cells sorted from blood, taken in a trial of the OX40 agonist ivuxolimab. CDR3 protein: CASSQTGGTQYF. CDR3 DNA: TGTGCCAGCAGTCAAACCGGCGGGACCCAGTACTTC.